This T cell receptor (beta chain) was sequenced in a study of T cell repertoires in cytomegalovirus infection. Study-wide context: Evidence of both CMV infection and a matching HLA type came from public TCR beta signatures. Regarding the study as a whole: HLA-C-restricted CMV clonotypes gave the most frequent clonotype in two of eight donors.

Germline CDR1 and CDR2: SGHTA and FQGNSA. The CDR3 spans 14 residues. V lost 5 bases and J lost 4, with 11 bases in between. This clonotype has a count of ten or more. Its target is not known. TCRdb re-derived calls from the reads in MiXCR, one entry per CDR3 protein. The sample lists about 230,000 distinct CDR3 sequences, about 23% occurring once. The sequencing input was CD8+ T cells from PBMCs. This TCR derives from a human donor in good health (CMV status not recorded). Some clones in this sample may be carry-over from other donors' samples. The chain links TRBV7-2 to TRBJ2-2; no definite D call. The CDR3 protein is CASSPNSFTGELFF. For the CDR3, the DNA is TGTGCCAGCAGCCCAAACAGCTTCACCGGGGAGCTGTTTTTT. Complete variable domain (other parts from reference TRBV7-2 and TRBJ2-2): GAGVSQSPSNKVTEKGKDVELRCDPISGHTALYWYRQSLGQGLEFLIYFQGNSAPDKSGLPSDRFSAERTGGSVSTLTIQRTQQEDSAVYLCASSPNSFTGELFFGEGSRLTVL.